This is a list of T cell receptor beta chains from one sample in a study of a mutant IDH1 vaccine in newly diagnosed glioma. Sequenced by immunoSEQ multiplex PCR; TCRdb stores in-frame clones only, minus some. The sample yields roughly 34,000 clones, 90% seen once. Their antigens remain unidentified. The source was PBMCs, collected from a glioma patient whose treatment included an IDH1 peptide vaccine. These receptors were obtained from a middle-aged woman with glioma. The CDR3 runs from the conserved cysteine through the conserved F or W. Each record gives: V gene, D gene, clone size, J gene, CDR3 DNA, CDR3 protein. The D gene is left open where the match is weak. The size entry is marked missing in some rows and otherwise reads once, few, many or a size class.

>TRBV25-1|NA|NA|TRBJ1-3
TGTGCCAGCAGTGAGGGGGGGGCTTCTGGAAACACCATATATTTT
CASSEGGASGNTIYF
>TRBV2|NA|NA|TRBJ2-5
TGTGCCAGCAACAGCGCCTGGGGAGAGACCCAGTACTTC
CASNSAWGETQYF
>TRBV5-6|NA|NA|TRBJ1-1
TGTGCCAGCAGCTTCTTGGCTGAAGCTTTCTTT
CASSFLAEAFF
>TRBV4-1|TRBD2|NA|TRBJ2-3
TGCGCCAGCAGCCAAGGGACTAGCGGGAGCACAGATACGCAGTATTTT
CASSQGTSGSTDTQYF
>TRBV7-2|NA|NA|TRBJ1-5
TGTGCCAGCAGCCCCTGGGGGGATAGCAATCAGCCCCAGCATTTT
CASSPWGDSNQPQHF
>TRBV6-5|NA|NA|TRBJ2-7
TGTGCCAGCAGTTACACGGGGCCGAGCTCCTACGAGCAGTACTTC
CASSYTGPSSYEQYF
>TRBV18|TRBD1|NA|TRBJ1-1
TGTGCCAGCTCACCTATGGGACAGCCCAGGTTTGAAGCTTTCTTT
CASSPMGQPRFEAFF
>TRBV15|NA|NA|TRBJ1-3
TGTGCCACCAGCGAGGACCTCTCTGGAAACACCATATATTTT
CATSEDLSGNTIYF
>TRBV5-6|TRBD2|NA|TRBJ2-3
TGTGCCAGCAGCTTGGGCGGGGGGGTGCCAGATACGCAGTATTTT
CASSLGGGVPDTQYF
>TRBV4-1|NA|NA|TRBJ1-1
TGCGCCAGCAGCCAAGTTACAGGACGAAGGACTGAAGCTTTCTTT
CASSQVTGRRTEAFF
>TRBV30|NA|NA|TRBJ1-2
TGTGCCTGGGAGACAGAGGCTACTAGGGGCTACACCTTC
CAWETEATRGYTF
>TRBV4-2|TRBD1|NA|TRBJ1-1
TGTGCCAGCAGCCGTGGGACAGGCGGAGCTTTCTTT
CASSRGTGGAFF
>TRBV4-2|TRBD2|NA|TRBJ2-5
TGTGCCAGCAGCCAAGCGACCACAGTAAGCGGGGGCCAAGAGACCCAGTACTTC
CASSQATTVSGGQETQYF
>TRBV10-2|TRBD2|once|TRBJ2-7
TGCGCCAGCAGTGAACCAGGACTAGCGGGAGACCCCTACGAGCAGTACTTC
CASSEPGLAGDPYEQYF
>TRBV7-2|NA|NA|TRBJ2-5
TGTGCCAGCAGCTCCCAGGGTCCCCTCGGGAAGACCCAGTACTTC
CASSSQGPLGKTQYF
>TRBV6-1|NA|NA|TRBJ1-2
TGTGCCAGCAGGGACGCCCCTGGTAGGGGGATTGGCTACACCTTC
CASRDAPGRGIGYTF
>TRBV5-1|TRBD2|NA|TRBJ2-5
TGCGCCAGCAGCCAGACGGGAGGCAGATACCAAGAGACCCAGTACTTC
CASSQTGGRYQETQYF
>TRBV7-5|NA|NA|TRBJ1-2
TGTGCCAGAAGCCCACACAGGGGGGTTTTCGGGGGCTACACCTTC
CARSPHRGVFGGYTF
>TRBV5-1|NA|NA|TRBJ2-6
TGCGCCAGCAGCTTGGATGTCGGGACAACCTCTGGGGCCAACGTCCTGACTTTC
CASSLDVGTTSGANVLTF
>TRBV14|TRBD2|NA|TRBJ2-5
TGTGCCAGCGGAACTAGCGGGGTGGAGACCCAGTACTTC
CASGTSGVETQYF
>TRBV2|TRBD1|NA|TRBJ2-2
TGTGCCGGGAGGACAGGGGAGGTCGGGGAGCTGTTTTTT
CAGRTGEVGELFF
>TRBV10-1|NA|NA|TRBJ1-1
TGCGCCAGCAGTGAGTCGAAAACACCTTCTGAAGCTTTCTTT
CASSESKTPSEAFF
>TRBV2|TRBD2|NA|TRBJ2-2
TGTGCCAGCAGTGTTCGCGGGGGGACGAACACCGGGGAGCTGTTTTTT
CASSVRGGTNTGELFF
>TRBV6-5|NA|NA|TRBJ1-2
TGTGCCAGCAGCCGTCCCGGGACGGGGGGCTATGGCTACACCTTC
CASSRPGTGGYGYTF
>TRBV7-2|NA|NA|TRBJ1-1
TGTGCCAGCAGCTTAAGCAGTTCAGGGAAGGCTGAAGCTTTCTTT
CASSLSSSGKAEAFF
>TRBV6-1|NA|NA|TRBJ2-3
TGTGCCAGCAGTGGAGGACACTCTCGTAGCACAGATACGCAGTATTTT
CASSGGHSRSTDTQYF
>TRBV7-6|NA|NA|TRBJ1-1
TGTGCCAGCAGCGCCCCAGGGGACTCTGAAGCTTTCTTT
CASSAPGDSEAFF
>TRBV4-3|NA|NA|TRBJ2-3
TGCGCCAGCAGCCTGACTGTGACCGATACGCAGTATTTT
CASSLTVTDTQYF
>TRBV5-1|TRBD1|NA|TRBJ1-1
TGCGCCAGCAGCCCTGACAGGGCAGGGAACACTGAAGCTTTCTTT
CASSPDRAGNTEAFF
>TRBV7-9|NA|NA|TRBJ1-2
TGTGCCAGCAGCTTTACGGGGACCCACTATGGCTACACCTTC
CASSFTGTHYGYTF
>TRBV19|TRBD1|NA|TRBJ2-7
TGTGCCAGTAGCGACGGACAGGGGAACGCCCACGAGCAGTACTTC
CASSDGQGNAHEQYF
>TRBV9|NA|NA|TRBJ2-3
TGTGCCAGCAGCGCCGGGGGAGTTGGAGGCACAGATACGCAGTATTTT
CASSAGGVGGTDTQYF
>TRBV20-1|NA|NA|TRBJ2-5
TGCAGTGCCCTAGGAGAGACCCAGTACTTC
CSALGETQYF